The next 27 T cell receptor beta chains were all read from a single sample in a study of T cell repertoires in cytomegalovirus infection. MiXCR, run by TCRdb on the reads, gives a single entry per CDR3 protein. Of 400,000 to 550,000 distinct CDR3 sequences listed, approximately 10% were seen once; the top ten hold 10% to 13%. Sequencing was performed on PBMCs. The receptors stem from a human donor in good health (CMV status not recorded). Some clones in this sample may be carry-over from other donors' samples.

This clonotype has a count of ten or more. The chain is built from TRBV27 and TRBJ2-7, with a weak D call TRBD1 (6 bases). The V gene's germline CDR1 is MNHEY and CDR2 SMNVEV (reference sequence). Trimming took 5 bases from V and 4 from J, leaving 9 bases between them. CDR3 length: 12 residues. The CDR3 coding sequence is TGTGCCAGCAGTACAGGGACGTACGAGCAGTACTTC. It encodes CASSTGTYEQYF.

In this sample, this clonotype turned up a few times. In DNA, the CDR3 is TGTGCCAGCACCCTTGATGGGGAGACCCAGTACTTC. This translates into CASTLDGETQYF. The chain employs TRBV25-1 and TRBJ2-5; D not resolved. Germline assignment: CDR1 MGHDK and CDR2 SYGVNS. V shed 7 bases and J shed 5 bases, with 11 bases lying between them. The CDR3 has 12 amino acids. Looking up the rest from reference TRBV25-1 and TRBJ2-5 gives the full variable domain: EADIYQTPRYLVIGTGKKITLECSQTMGHDKMYWYQQDPGMELHLIHYSYGVNSTEKGDLSSESTVSRIRTEHFPLTLESARPSHTSQYLCASTLDGETQYFGPGTRLLVL.

This clonotype occurred many times. This sequence joins TRBV6-2 or TRBV6-3 and TRBJ2-1; D is perhaps TRBD1 or TRBD2 (5 bases each). The ends were cut back, 4 bases at V and 2 bases at J, with 12 bases in the middle. CDR3 length: 15 amino acids. From germline, CDR1 is MNHEY and CDR2 SVGEGT. The CDR3 DNA follows: TGTGCCAGCAGTTCAGGGAGTCGGGCCTACAATGAGCAGTTCTTC. Encoded protein: CASSSGSRAYNEQFF.

A single count supports this clonotype. This chain uses TRBV19 with TRBJ2-7; D remains ambiguous. V lost 8 bases, J lost 2 bases, and 19 bases lay in between. This CDR3 is built from 15 residues. Germline V gene data show CDR1 as LNHDA and CDR2 as SQIVND (reference sequence). The CDR3 DNA follows: TGTGCCAGTCGGCTTCGTGACCTCGCTCCCTACGAGCAGTACTTC. Protein sequence: CASRLRDLAPYEQYF.

This rearrangement joins TRBV4-2 to TRBJ2-1, with D maybe TRBD2 (5 bases). This CDR3 contains 14 residues. CDR1 and CDR2 (germline): LGHNA, YNFKEQ. Trimming removed 1 base at V and 9 bases at J, with 13 bases between. This CDR3 is CASSQGGPRGEQFF. CDR3 DNA sequence: TGTGCCAGCAGCCAAGGCGGGCCTCGAGGTGAGCAGTTCTTC.

This clonotype appeared many times. The V and J genes are TRBV4-2 and TRBJ2-1, with TRBD2 matching 11 bases. The CDR3 spans 17 residues. Germline V gene data show CDR1 as LGHNA and CDR2 as YNFKEQ. After removal of 1 base from V and 3 bases from J, the junction contained 5 bases not matched to a gene. CDR3 sequence: CASSQGGLAEIYNEQFF. CDR3 in DNA: TGTGCCAGCAGCCAAGGGGGACTAGCGGAGATCTACAATGAGCAGTTCTTC.

In this sample, this clonotype turned up many times. The chain is built from TRBV7-3 and TRBJ2-7; a weak D match, TRBD2 (5 bases). The germline V gene has CDR1 SGHTA and CDR2 FQGTGA. The CDR3 is made up of 13 amino acids. V lost 5 bases to trimming and J lost 7 bases, with 15 bases between them. Here the CDR3 reads CASSQAAYGEQYF. Written as DNA, the CDR3 is TGTGCCAGCAGCCAAGCGGCGTATGGGGAGCAGTACTTC.

This clonotype was detected ten times or more. The rearrangement uses TRBV5-1 and TRBJ1-1; 9 bases line up with TRBD1. The CDR3 runs to 14 residues. Germline CDR1 and CDR2: SGHRS and YFSETQ. V trimming: 6 bases; J trimming: 5 bases; junction bases outside the gene matches: 8. CDR3 region: CASTPTGGRTEAFF. CDR3 in DNA: TGCGCCAGCACCCCGACAGGGGGTCGGACTGAAGCTTTCTTT.

This clonotype was seen more than once but under ten times. The chain carries TRBV20-1 and TRBJ2-2; no reliable D call. Germline loops: CDR1 DFQATT, CDR2 SNEGSKA (reference sequence). The CDR3 length is 13 residues. Trimming removed 3 bases from V and 6 bases from J, with 11 bases in between. The CDR3 bases are TGCAGTGCTAGCTGGTCAGCTGCCGGGGAGCTGTTTTTT. This translates into CSASWSAAGELFF.

This clonotype was detected many times. The genes are TRBV6-1 and TRBJ2-2; TRBD2 aligns across 11 bases. V was clipped by 7 bases and J by 4 bases; unmatched bases: 5. The CDR3 has 15 amino acids. The germline V gene has CDR1 MNHNS and CDR2 SASEGT. The CDR3 reads CASNRLAGTTGELFF. The CDR3 DNA sequence: TGTGCCAGCAACCGACTAGCGGGGACCACCGGGGAGCTGTTTTTT.

This clonotype has only a few counts. The V gene is TRBV20-1, the J gene TRBJ2-5; TRBD2 matches at 8 bases. Germline CDR1 is DFQATT and CDR2 is SNEGSKA (reference sequence). Trimming took 6 bases from V and 1 from J; bases not matched to a gene: 4. The CDR3 length is 13 residues. CDR3 sequence: CSALGGGQETQYF. In DNA, the CDR3 is TGCAGTGCCCTCGGGGGGGGCCAAGAGACCCAGTACTTC.

This clonotype was detected many times. The genes are TRBV20-1 and TRBJ2-5; 11 nucleotides line up with TRBD2. The trim removed 2 bases at V and 5 bases at J, leaving 10 bases unmatched. Germline V gives CDR1 DFQATT, CDR2 SNEGSKA (reference sequence). This CDR3 contains 16 residues. The CDR3 sequence: CSARLRGGLADETQYF. In DNA, the CDR3 is TGCAGTGCTAGACTCCGCGGGGGACTAGCGGATGAGACCCAGTACTTC.

This clonotype was seen at least ten times. The genes are TRBV7-8 and TRBJ1-5; D not resolved. Trimming took 5 bases from V and 4 from J, leaving 21 bases between them. CDR3 length: 17 residues. Looked up from germline, CDR1 is SGHVS and CDR2 is FQNEAQ. The DNA of the CDR3 is TGTGCCAGCAGCACCAGCGGAGCGGCAGGATTAAATCAGCCCCAGCATTTT. This sequence encodes CASSTSGAAGLNQPQHF.

This clonotype was seen more than once but under ten times. The chain employs TRBV7-2 and TRBJ2-4; TRBD1 agrees at 7 bases. The CDR3 has 14 residues. Per germline, CDR1 SGHTA and CDR2 FQGNSA. J gave up 16 bases and V 6 bases, and 18 bases lay outside the gene matches. CDR3 sequence (DNA): TGTGCCAGCAGACAATCCCGGGACAGTACAGCTACCTACTTC. Translated: CASRQSRDSTATYF.

The chain combines TRBV2 with TRBJ1-5; D remains ambiguous. Deletions cut 2 bases from V and 2 bases from J, with 7 bases between. In germline, CDR1 is SNHLY, CDR2 FYNNEI. The CDR3 sequence is 14 residues long. DNA of the CDR3: TGTGCCAGCAGTGAAACCAGCCGCAATCAGCCCCAGCATTTT. Its translation: CASSETSRNQPQHF.

This clonotype was detected ten times or more. V usage is TRBV6-2 or TRBV6-3 and J usage is TRBJ2-7, with a tentative D call TRBD1 (5 bases). The CDR3 runs to 16 residues. V was pared by 2 bases and J by 2 bases, with 16 bases between. Germline CDR1 reads MNHEY; CDR2 reads SVGEGT. This CDR3 reads CASSYDFRTMTYEQYF. DNA for the CDR3: TGTGCCAGCAGTTACGACTTTAGGACAATGACCTACGAGCAGTACTTC.

This clonotype was detected a few times. J is TRBJ2-5 and V is TRBV18, with D perhaps TRBD2 (5 bases). Germline CDR1 and CDR2: KGHSH and LQKENI. The CDR3 runs to 13 residues. Trimming took off 3 bases at V and 4 bases at J, with 9 bases between the two ends. The CDR3 loop is CASSPGLLETQYF. CDR3 nucleotides: TGTGCCAGCTCACCCGGACTCCTAGAGACCCAGTACTTC.

The table lists this clonotype with many counts. The V call is TRBV7-9, the J call TRBJ1-1; the D gene is possibly TRBD1 (6 bases). The CDR3 has 15 residues. The V gene lost 0 bases and the J gene lost 5 bases, with 13 bases spanning the gap. Germline V gene lookup returns CDR1 SEHNR and CDR2 FQNEAQ (reference sequence). The CDR3 DNA reads TGTGCCAGCAGCTTAGCTGGCAGGGGAAAAACTGAAGCTTTCTTT. Translation gives CASSLAGRGKTEAFF.

This clonotype appeared a few times. The chain has TRBV15 and TRBJ1-2; 9 bases map to TRBD1. Germline-derived CDR1 and CDR2 are LNHNV and YYDKDF (reference sequence). This CDR3 has 16 amino acids. V dropped 3 bases and J dropped 4; count of bases not matched to a gene: 9. CDR3 residues: CATSRTRDRVAYGYTF. The CDR3 coding sequence is TGTGCCACCAGCAGGACTCGGGACAGGGTCGCCTATGGCTACACCTTC.

This clonotype occurred many times. The chain employs TRBV24-1 and TRBJ2-1; 13 bases map to TRBD2. This CDR3 has 15 residues. Germline CDR1 is KGHDR and CDR2 is SFDVKD. Unmatched junction bases numbered 4, after V lost 3 bases and J lost 9 bases. The CDR3 DNA follows: TGTGCCACCAGTGATCCCGGACTAGCGGGAGTTGAGCAGTTCTTC. Amino acids: CATSDPGLAGVEQFF.

This clonotype appeared many times. The genes are TRBV12-3 or TRBV12-4 and TRBJ2-1, with 7 bases identical to TRBD1. Losses at the gene ends were 6 bases for V and 5 bases for J; bases not matched to a gene: 4. This CDR3 contains 13 residues. The CDR3 DNA sequence: TGTGCCAGCAGCATGGACAGGCACAATGAGCAGTTCTTC. It is translated as CASSMDRHNEQFF.

The table lists this clonotype with many counts. This chain joins TRBV7-9 and TRBJ2-4; D is undetermined. Per germline, CDR1 SEHNR and CDR2 FQNEAQ (reference sequence). Trimming pared 0 bases from V and 6 bases from J, leaving 9 bases between. The CDR3 spans 14 residues. CDR3 protein: CASSLASEGNIQYF. The CDR3 DNA follows: TGTGCCAGCAGCTTAGCCAGCGAAGGAAACATTCAGTACTTC.

This clonotype was detected a few times. The CDR3 loop reads CAWSARTDTGELFF. Written as DNA, the CDR3 is TGTGCCTGGAGTGCCAGGACAGACACCGGGGAGCTGTTTTTT. J is TRBJ2-2 and V is TRBV30; tentative D call: TRBD1 (6 bases). Per germline, CDR1 GTSNPN and CDR2 SVGIG (reference sequence). CDR3 size: 14 residues. V lost 1 base, J lost 3 bases, and 9 bases lay in between.

The chain has TRBV5-1 and TRBJ2-1; 9 positions agree with TRBD1. Germline V gene sequence: CDR1 SGHRS, CDR2 YFSETQ. This CDR3 has 15 amino acids. V dropped 1 base and J dropped 5; count of bases not matched to a gene: 4. In nucleotides, the CDR3 is TGCGCCAGCAGCTTGCCTAGGACAGGGGACAATGAGCAGTTCTTC. Translation: CASSLPRTGDNEQFF.

This chain uses TRBV14 with TRBJ2-5; a possible D gene is TRBD1 (7 bases). The CDR3 is 17 residues long. The V and J ends lost 0 bases and 5 bases respectively, with 19 bases between them. Germline values: CDR1 SGHDN, CDR2 FVKESK. This CDR3 reads CASSQEGAGGYLETQYF. The CDR3, as DNA: TGTGCCAGCAGCCAAGAGGGAGCAGGGGGGTATTTGGAGACCCAGTACTTC.

This clonotype appeared many times. The genes are TRBV7-8 and TRBJ2-5; 7 nucleotides line up with TRBD2. Germline values: CDR1 SGHVS, CDR2 FQNEAQ. V lost 4 bases and J lost 7; bases outside the gene matches: 6. The CDR3 consists of 13 residues. Here the CDR3 reads CASSSLVAGTQYF. CDR3 sequence (DNA): TGTGCCAGCAGCTCCCTAGTAGCGGGGACCCAGTACTTC.

This clonotype was counted ten times or more. The rearrangement joins TRBV7-9 to TRBJ2-5; D call uncertain. Germline lookup yields CDR1 SEHNR and CDR2 FQNEAQ (reference sequence). V lost 5 bases, J lost 5 bases, and 15 bases lay in between. CDR3 size: 14 residues. The CDR3 DNA is TGTGCCAGCAGCCCTAGAGGCGGCGAGGAGACCCAGTACTTC. Its translation: CASSPRGGEETQYF.